Listed here is a single T cell receptor beta chain. No cognate antigen has been identified for it. Base qualities are missing; no much larger clone stands one base away. The library came from the immunoSEQ multiplex PCR assay. For the multiplex PCR, a mixture combining 60 forward primers for TCR Vbeta segments and 13 reverse primers for TCR Jbeta segments was used. Amplification of the CDR3 region of rearranged TCR beta genes was performed with a multiplex PCR assay on genomic DNA. The amplified TCR beta libraries were sequenced on the Illumina HiSeq System as 87-base-pair reads. As for the authors' bioinformatics: Across the 600 to 700 repertoires, a later analysis counted tens of millions of unique TCR beta chains, 9 million to 14 million of which were shared by at least two donors. A nearest-neighbor algorithm error-corrected the raw reads and collapsed the reads into unique sequences, merging closely related sequences to remove PCR and sequencing errors. Alignment of CDR3 sequences to IMGT reference sequences was used to assign V, D and J gene segments. For a sequence to be retained, a match of at least six nucleotides to both a V gene segment and a J gene segment was required. A rearrangement was called productive if the CDR3 had no stop codons and remained in frame with V and J, and every other rearrangement was called non-productive. Following IMGT convention, CDR3 was defined as the stretch from the second conserved V-encoded cysteine up to the conserved J-encoded phenylalanine. The earlier analysis of 550 to 650 of the donors excluded any sequence lacking an unambiguous match to a single V gene segment. In an earlier analysis of a few hundred of the donors, V segments were called functional above 56.7% productive rearrangements and were called segregating when the between-donor standard deviation exceeded 5%. To diagnose cytomegalovirus status from the catalog of TCR beta chain sequences, a statistical classification framework was built. A later analysis assigned V and J genes by comparing TCR nucleotide sequences with IMGT/GENE-DB human TR gene sequences. A later analysis assigned CDR3 sequences and most-parsimonious VDJ recombination scenarios with the TCRdist pipeline. A later analysis defined each TCR beta chain by its CDR3 amino acid sequence plus V-gene family, and excluded reads lacking a unique V-gene family. A later analysis removed several hundred highly shared, low-generation-probability nucleotide sequences to deal with suspected cross-contamination and a sequencing artifact. A later analysis calculated a clonal expansion index for each public chain from normalized within-repertoire ranks of inferred template counts. Generation probabilities in a later analysis came from a VDJ recombination model fitted to out-of-frame rearrangements, and those results were checked against IGoR. In a later analysis, hypergeometric tests were used to score TCR-TCR, TCR-HLA and TCR-CMV co-occurrence, with a repertoire-size bias correction applied to TCR pairs. A later analysis estimated false discovery rates by permuting HLA or CMV assignments 20 times. A later analysis grouped co-occurring TCRs with DBSCAN, adding TCRdist sequence similarity when clustering within HLA-allele-positive subsets. For co-occurrence clustering, repertoires with fewer than 30,000 or more than 120,000 public chains were excluded, along with 4 to 6 repertoires with anomalous nucleotide sharing. Not all clones reach the TCRdb copy of this immuneACCESS table, which keeps in-frame sequences only. Checked studies attribute under half of the gap to unresolved V genes and leave the rest unexplained. That table supplies the V and J calls and clone size; D and trimming were determined from the DNA. The sample table shows 120,000 or so clones, and about 80% are seen once. The ten largest clones capture under 3.5% of the sample.

This specimen belongs to a study of cytomegalovirus exposure and HLA in healthy donors (dated by TCRdb to the late 2010s). Broadly, across the study: According to an earlier analysis of a few hundred of the donors, about 179 million T cells yielded roughly 110 million unique TCR beta sequences and about 300 Gb of sequence data. The study was designed to test whether signatures of past pathogen exposure could be identified by cataloging public T cell receptors. The number of typed donors differed by locus: roughly 620-640 for A, B, C, DRB1 and DQB1; approximately 540 for DQA1; 606 for DPA1; and roughly 490 for DPB1. Five DR-DQ haplotypes were handled as single units for association and clustering, since linkage in the cohort was strong. Donor age, sex, ethnicity and CMV serostatus were compiled alongside the repertoire data. HLA typing included class I and class II loci at four-digit resolution. The study profiled the T cell repertoires of approximately 700 subjects by immunosequencing and related them to cytomegalovirus serostatus. All discovery cohort repertoires had been generated using a single sequencing platform. The genetic ancestry cluster associated with self-reported Caucasian donors included roughly four fifths of the roughly 360 genotyped donors. In an earlier analysis of 500 to 650 of the donors, high-throughput TCR beta sequencing was used to judge whether each TCR beta V gene segment behaved as functional or pseudogenic. To predict cytomegalovirus infection status, the study brought together high-throughput TCR immunosequencing, statistical association of individual TCRs with disease status, and machine learning. In a later analysis, previously published TCR beta repertoires from 670 or so donors were re-analyzed and high-resolution HLA genotyping was added so that TCR occurrence patterns could be studied. In addition to the first cohort of 650 to 800 subjects, a separate validation cohort of 120 different subjects was used. An early release covering roughly 600 HLA-typed donors comprised roughly 300 gigabases of sequencing data and 85 million or so unique TCR sequences. A later genetic analysis took genome-wide SNP genotypes for about 65% of the 666 donors and used that subset as a discovery cohort. Rather than using new phenotypic data, the later analysis identified candidate immune exposures from TCR beta sequences and from how often those sequences occurred across donors. Across 398 genotyped donors of the cohort, an average of approximately 240,000 unique TCR beta nucleotide sequences per donor were sequenced, and roughly 20% of those sequences were non-productive.

From the cysteine through the phenylalanine, the CDR3 covers 13 amino acids. CDR3 DNA only is kept here, 39 bases in frame from base 1. From the germline V gene, CDR1 is SQVTM and CDR2 is ANQGSEA. The V end gives up 5 bases and the J end 9 bases, leaving 7 bases in the junction not matched to a gene. The cohort comprised 710 or so healthy bone marrow donors. At the time of sampling, every cohort member was nominally healthy, though immune exposures that went unrecorded were likely present. The donor was CMV seronegative and belonged to the group of 352 seronegative cohort members. Each donor provided a peripheral blood sample, and peripheral blood mononuclear cells were used for TCR beta sequencing. The Qiagen DNeasy Blood Extraction Kit was used to extract genomic DNA from the blood cell samples. The study at large found these results: Sequencing depth was assumed to be roughly uniform across donors in the presence/absence analyses, though that assumption may not hold. Compared with equally common non-associated chains, HLA-associated TCR beta chains in a later analysis were more clonally expanded and had lower generation probabilities. Correlated functional status among segregating V segments might reflect linkage disequilibrium, but an unknown experimental factor could not be ruled out. An earlier analysis of around 540 of the donors showed that most TCR beta V segments appeared in productive rearrangements either about 90% or about 30% of the time, which broadly matched IMGT annotations. In a later analysis, TCR association rates were found to vary across HLA loci, with the most associated TCRs seen for DRB1 alleles and the fewest for HLA-C alleles. According to a later analysis, parvovirus B19, influenza, CMV and Epstein-Barr virus appeared linked to several top co-occurrence clusters. A later analysis associated about 18,000 TCR beta sequences with specific HLA alleles at a false discovery rate of 0.05. A total of about 150 TCR beta chains were listed by the study as associated with cytomegalovirus. A later genetic analysis associated a missense DCLRE1C variant with V-gene and J-gene trimming of TCR beta chains, and an independent cohort replicated the association. Because the 87-base-pair reads could not distinguish some IMGT-functional V segments, including TRBV6-2 and TRBV6-3, those segments were excluded. In a later analysis, most CMV-associated TCR beta chains were found to appear HLA-restricted, with HLA associations seemingly driven largely by CMV exposure. A further reported finding was that TCR beta sequences accurately predicted the HLA-A and HLA-B alleles for most subjects in the first cohort. A cluster of highly shared sequence variants was judged likely to represent a technical artifact of the sequencing pipeline. While some public TCRs were present in many individuals, most TCR sequences turned up only very rarely across donors. The authors suggested that the approach could potentially be extended to other disease states and immunological phenotypes. According to a later genetic analysis, donors in an Asian-associated ancestry cluster had fewer N-insertions in productive TCRs than the roughly 670-donor mean. When HLA alleles, especially DR and DQ, strongly co-occurred, attributing TCR associations to individual alleles was difficult. The cohort was sequenced for TCR beta chains only, and without alpha or paired-chain data the features that could be detected were limited. The classifier was reported to diagnose cytomegalovirus status with high specificity and sensitivity in both the original and validation cohorts. For the cohort, immune exposure information was limited to CMV serostatus. Over 15 rarely observed V segments, including chromosome 9 orphons, were excluded from the earlier analysis of almost 600 of the donors because counts were too low. Because some donors lacked HLA typing at each locus, the association tests relied only on the typed subset. A few of the identified cytomegalovirus-associated TCR beta chains were confirmed in vitro to be specific for cytomegalovirus antigens.

This sequence uses TRBV29-1 and TRBJ2-1, with 10 bases in between that match TRBD2. This TCR came from a male donor in good health and CMV-seronegative. Sequencing was carried out using PBMCs. The CDR3 protein is CSVLTSGVREQFF. The DNA is TGCAGCGTTCTTACTAGCGGGGTTCGTGAGCAGTTCTTC.